Below, 20 T cell receptor beta chains from the same sample are listed, as sequenced in a study of Ad26.COV2.S vaccination and SARS-CoV-2 variants. Here immunoSEQ multiplex PCR was the method, and the copy in TCRdb shows in-frame clones only, minus some. The table has about 420,000 clones, 88% seen once. Treatment of the sample: approximately 18 received Ad26.COV2.S at low or high dose, single or two shots; about 5 received placebo; per-sample allocation not given. The samples date from day 63 after the first vaccine or placebo injection. The sequencing here drew on peripheral blood, taken in a trial of Ad26.COV2.S vaccine versus placebo. These receptors came from a person aged 18 to 59 who received the Ad26.COV2.S COVID-19 vaccine or a placebo.

The chain links TRBV7-6 to TRBJ1-4; D is possibly TRBD1 (6 bases). Germline V gene lookup returns CDR1 SGHVS and CDR2 FNYEAQ. CDR3 length: 15 residues. V was pared by 1 base and J by 8 bases, with 14 bases between. DNA for the CDR3: TGTGCCAGCAGCTTAGACGGGGGCGAGGGCGAAAAACTGTTTTTT. It translates to CASSLDGGEGEKLFF.

This clone was seen only once. CDR3 loop: CASSLDYRPYEQYF. The CDR3 nucleotides read TGCGCCAGCAGCTTGGACTACAGACCCTACGAGCAGTACTTC. The rearrangement uses TRBV5-1 and TRBJ2-7; no clear D gene. The V end was cut by 0 bases, the J end by 2 bases, with 9 bases between. This CDR3 comprises 14 residues. Per germline, CDR1 SGHRS and CDR2 YFSETQ.

This rearrangement joins TRBV7-8 to TRBJ2-1; the D is unclear. Germline lookup yields CDR1 SGHVS and CDR2 FQNEAQ. This CDR3 comprises 12 residues. The germline V and J ends were trimmed by 2 bases and 9 bases, with 8 bases remaining between them. The CDR3 is CASSLTMSEQFF. Here the CDR3 DNA reads TGTGCCAGCAGCTTAACTATGAGTGAGCAGTTCTTC.

CDR3 protein: CASSYATYFPGELFF. The CDR3, as DNA: TGTGCCAGCAGTTACGCGACTTATTTTCCCGGGGAGCTGTTTTTT. This chain connects TRBV6-2 or TRBV6-3 to TRBJ2-2; D remains ambiguous. Trimming removed 2 bases at V and 6 bases at J, with 13 bases between. The CDR3 runs 15 residues. Germline-derived CDR1 and CDR2 are MNHEY and SVGEGT.

This clone was seen once. This chain links TRBV25-1 with TRBJ1-5, with a tentative D call TRBD1 (5 bases). The CDR3 is 13 residues long. V was cut by 1 base and J by 5 bases, with 6 bases left in between. Germline values: CDR1 MGHDK, CDR2 SYGVNS. CDR3 protein: CASSEWGDQPQHF. The CDR3 DNA reads TGTGCCAGCAGTGAATGGGGGGATCAGCCCCAGCATTTT.

The rearrangement joins TRBV6-2 or TRBV6-3 to TRBJ2-7; D may be TRBD1 (5 bases). The CDR3 has 14 residues. V was cut by 0 bases and J by 5 bases, with 11 bases left in between. Per the germline V gene, CDR1 is MNHEY and CDR2 is SVGEGT. This chain's CDR3 is CASSYSSGWDEQYF. CDR3 in DNA: TGTGCCAGCAGTTACTCTTCAGGGTGGGACGAGCAGTACTTC.

This clone appeared a single time. V usage is TRBV5-4 and J usage is TRBJ2-3; 9 bases agree with TRBD2. Germline-derived CDR1 and CDR2 are SGHNT and YYREEE (reference sequence). The length of the CDR3 is 14 residues. J was trimmed by 6 bases and V by 0 bases; bases with no gene match: 2. The chain's CDR3 is CASSLDLAGDTQYF. Written as DNA, the CDR3 is TGTGCCAGCAGCTTGGATCTAGCGGGGGATACGCAGTATTTT.

The chain links TRBV15 to TRBJ2-3; tentative D call: TRBD2 (5 bases). Between the trimmed V and J ends, which lost 6 bases and 1 base, there was a span of 11 bases. Germline-derived CDR1 and CDR2 are LNHNV and YYDKDF (reference sequence). The CDR3 contains 14 residues. CDR3 amino acids: CATRTGYRTDTQYF. The CDR3, as DNA: TGTGCCACCAGGACGGGGTATCGCACAGATACGCAGTATTTT.

This clone was seen just once. This sample includes further DNA sequences coding for the same CDR3. The chain links TRBV18 to TRBJ2-5; D might be TRBD1 or TRBD2, each matching 5 bases. Per the germline V gene, CDR1 is KGHSH and CDR2 is LQKENI. Trimming stripped 3 bases from V and 5 bases from J, with 7 bases between. This CDR3 has 12 amino acids. The CDR3: CASSPGAETQYF. In DNA, the CDR3 is TGTGCCAGCTCACCCGGGGCGGAGACCCAGTACTTC.

This clone was counted between two and nine times. The chain couples TRBV7-9 to TRBJ1-2, with a weak D call TRBD1 (6 bases). Germline loops: CDR1 SEHNR, CDR2 FQNEAQ (reference sequence). V was clipped by 0 bases and J by 8 bases, with 10 bases between them. The CDR3 is 13 residues long. Written as DNA, the CDR3 is TGTGCCAGCAGCTTAGCGAAGGGGGTCGGCTACACCTTC. Translated, it gives CASSLAKGVGYTF.

The chain uses TRBV4-1 and TRBJ1-6; perhaps TRBD1 as D (6 bases). Germline V lookup: CDR1 MGHRA, CDR2 YSYEKL. The CDR3 has 16 amino acids. V was cut by 0 bases and J by 7 bases, with 13 bases left in between. The CDR3 reads CASSQDPGGPNSPLHF. The CDR3, as DNA: TGCGCCAGCAGCCAAGACCCCGGGGGCCCAAATTCACCCCTCCACTTT.

Here the CDR3 reads CASSFSTGPVLNTEAFF. The CDR3 nucleotides read TGTGCCAGCAGCTTTTCGACAGGGCCGGTTCTGAACACTGAAGCTTTCTTT. J is TRBJ1-1 and V is TRBV7-8; TRBD1 matches 7 bases. The CDR3 is 17 residues long. Trimming removed 3 bases from V and 0 bases from J; junction bases left unmatched: 10. Per germline, CDR1 SGHVS and CDR2 FQNEAQ.

This rearrangement joins TRBV28 to TRBJ1-2; D gene unclear. V was cut by 7 bases and J by 6 bases, with 15 bases left in between. Germline V gives CDR1 MDHEN, CDR2 SYDVKM. The CDR3 runs to 13 residues. The CDR3 nucleotides are TGTGCCAGCAAGAATCCAGGCATCGATGGCTACACCTTC. Its protein is CASKNPGIDGYTF.

The chain employs TRBV4-1 and TRBJ2-6; D remains ambiguous. This CDR3 is 13 amino acids long. Germline CDR1 MGHRA, CDR2 YSYEKL. V dropped 6 bases and J dropped 6 bases, with 9 bases sitting between them. The CDR3 loop is CASRSPPANVLTF. The CDR3 nucleotides are TGCGCCAGCAGGTCCCCACCGGCCAACGTCCTGACTTTC.

J is TRBJ2-2 and V is TRBV11-2; possibly TRBD1 for D (6 bases). The CDR3 runs to 13 residues. CDR1 is SGHAT and CDR2 is FQNNGV in the germline V gene. V shed 7 bases and J shed 7 bases, with 13 bases lying between them. The CDR3: CASTKTGHGELFF. Written as DNA, the CDR3 is TGTGCCAGCACCAAAACAGGGCACGGGGAGCTGTTTTTT.

The V gene is TRBV6-5, the J gene TRBJ1-4; D might be TRBD1 (5 bases). In germline, CDR1 is MNHEY, CDR2 SVGAGI. Trimming removed 6 bases from V and 6 bases from J, with 14 bases in between. This CDR3 spans 14 amino acids. The CDR3 DNA follows: TGTGCCAGCAGCCAAAATTGGGGGGATGAAAAACTGTTTTTT. Its protein product is CASSQNWGDEKLFF.

The chain links TRBV19 to TRBJ2-7; 9 bases line up with TRBD1. Germline V gene sequence: CDR1 LNHDA, CDR2 SQIVND (reference sequence). The CDR3 length is 16 residues. J lost 4 bases, V lost 5 bases, and 12 bases had no gene match. The CDR3 spells CASSPRMGTGIYEQYF. DNA of the CDR3: TGTGCCAGTAGTCCCAGAATGGGGACAGGGATTTACGAGCAGTACTTC.

V usage is TRBV6-5 and J usage is TRBJ2-2, with D perhaps matching TRBD1 (6 bases). This CDR3 comprises 14 residues. V was shortened by 0 bases and J by 5 bases, with 7 bases between the two germline ends. Germline-derived CDR1 and CDR2 are MNHEY and SVGAGI. The CDR3 protein is CASSYSTGTGELFF. CDR3 nucleotides: TGTGCCAGCAGTTACTCGACAGGAACCGGGGAGCTGTTTTTT.

The chain couples TRBV13 to TRBJ2-5; 7 bases are shared with TRBD2. Per germline, CDR1 PRHDT and CDR2 FYEKMQ (reference sequence). V gave up 5 bases and J gave up 5 bases; unmatched junction bases: 8. The CDR3 totals 14 residues. The chain's CDR3 is CASSLGGNSETQYF. In nucleotides, the CDR3 is TGTGCCAGCAGCCTGGGGGGGAACTCCGAGACCCAGTACTTC.

Only one count was recorded for this clone. One end of the junction fails to match germline, which may point to a read error. The chain recombines TRBV29-1 with TRBJ2-1; D is undetermined. The CDR3 has 10 residues. CDR1 is SQVTM and CDR2 is ANQGSEA in the germline V gene. The CDR3 sequence is CSVKDNEQFF. DNA for the CDR3: TGCAGCGTTAAAGACAATGAGCAGTTCTTC.